This T cell receptor beta chain was profiled in a study of T cell responses to AZD1222 COVID-19 vaccine. This clone has only one observation. The antigen is not known. Assay used: immunoSEQ multiplex PCR; TCRdb lists only in-frame clones, some missing. The sample shows around 160,000 clones, about 90% of them seen only once. The CDR3 is 11 residues long. Germline CDR1 is MNHEY and CDR2 is SMNVEV (reference sequence). The V end was cut by 3 bases, the J end by 5 bases, with 4 bases between. Points from the study as a whole: Rises in breadth and depth of Spike-specific TCRs came after two AZD1222 doses.

J is TRBJ1-1 and V is TRBV27; D gene ambiguous. This receptor was taken from an adult in good health. Sequencing was performed on peripheral blood, taken on day 0 of MenACWY control vaccination. CDR3 residues: CASSFGTEAFF. CDR3 sequence (DNA): TGTGCCAGCAGTTTTGGGACTGAAGCTTTCTTT.